The 9 T cell receptor beta chains below come from one sample, sequenced in a study of T cells after posttransplantation cyclophosphamide. Sequenced by immunoSEQ multiplex PCR; TCRdb stores in-frame clones only, minus some. The sample was found to contain 40,000 to 60,000 clones, and every one recurs. What was sequenced was PBMCs. The receptors here all came from a middle-aged man in good health, CMV-negative, and a related stem cell transplant donor.

This clone occurred many times. The chain recombines TRBV2 with TRBJ1-5; D possibly corresponds to TRBD1 (6 bases). Trimming stripped 2 bases from V and 3 bases from J, with 8 bases between. Germline V lookup: CDR1 SNHLY, CDR2 FYNNEI. The CDR3 runs to 14 residues. The CDR3 loop reads CASSETGFNQPQHF. CDR3 nucleotide sequence: TGTGCCAGCAGTGAAACAGGGTTCAATCAGCCCCAGCATTTT.

This chain links TRBV6-1 with TRBJ1-1; 8 nucleotides line up with TRBD1. This CDR3 is 12 amino acids long. Germline V CDR1 and CDR2: MNHNS, SASEGT. Trimming cost V 5 bases and J 10 bases; bases outside gene matches: 6. CDR3 DNA sequence: TGTGCCAGCAGTACTTGGACAGGGCGAGCTTTCTTT. Its protein is CASSTWTGRAFF.

This clone appeared many times. The rearrangement uses TRBV5-5 and TRBJ2-7; 12 bases fit TRBD2. V lost 5 bases and J lost 0; bases outside the gene matches: 3. This CDR3 contains 15 residues. The germline CDR1 and CDR2 sequences are SGHKS and YYEKEE (reference sequence). CDR3 sequence reads: CASRSTSGSSYEQYF. DNA of the CDR3: TGTGCCAGCAGATCGACTAGCGGGAGCTCCTACGAGCAGTACTTC.

This clone came up many times. This chain connects TRBV28 to TRBJ2-7, with 9 positions matching TRBD2. J gave up 4 bases and V 5 bases, and 6 bases lay outside the gene matches. The germline V gene has CDR1 MDHEN and CDR2 SYDVKM. The CDR3 has 14 amino acids. CDR3 in amino acids: CASSPVSGSYEQYF. For the CDR3, the DNA is TGTGCCAGCAGTCCAGTTAGCGGGAGTTACGAGCAGTACTTC.

This clone has ten or more counts. The chain carries TRBV9 and TRBJ1-1, with D perhaps matching TRBD1 (5 bases). This CDR3 has 13 residues. The germline gives CDR1 SGDLS, CDR2 YYNGEE. The V end was cut by 0 bases, the J end by 7 bases, with 10 bases between. Written as DNA, the CDR3 is TGTGCCAGCAGCGTAGTCACAGGTCGTGAAGCTTTCTTT. Protein sequence: CASSVVTGREAFF.

In its sample, this clone was seen many times. V gene TRBV7-9 combines with J gene TRBJ1-4; TRBD1 agrees at 8 bases. V lost 5 bases, J lost 4 bases, and 6 bases stayed unmatched. Germline V gene data show CDR1 as SEHNR and CDR2 as FQNEAQ (reference sequence). The CDR3 runs to 15 residues. The CDR3 nucleotides are TGTGCCAGCAGCCAAACAGGACAGGGTAATGAAAAACTGTTTTTT. This encodes CASSQTGQGNEKLFF.

This clone appeared many times. The V and J genes are TRBV12-5 and TRBJ2-1; 9 nucleotides match TRBD2. The germline gives CDR1 LGHNT, CDR2 FRNRAP. J lost 7 bases, V lost 3 bases, and 16 bases had no gene match. The CDR3 sequence is 18 residues long. The CDR3 sequence: CASGFELAGREGLNEQFF. As DNA, the CDR3 is TGTGCTAGTGGTTTCGAACTAGCGGGTAGGGAAGGTTTGAATGAGCAGTTCTTC.

This clone was seen a few times. The chain has TRBV6-1 and TRBJ2-5; 7 bases agree with TRBD1. The J call is in doubt because the DNA end fits TRBJ2-7 better. The germline V gene has CDR1 MNHNS and CDR2 SASEGT. This CDR3 region has 15 residues. CDR3 in amino acids: CASSSPRQGRDEQYF. Written as DNA, the CDR3 is TGTGCCAGCAGTAGCCCCAGACAGGGAAGAGACGAGCAGTACTTC.

This clone was picked up a small number of times. This chain connects TRBV6-1 to TRBJ2-7; 9 bases match TRBD1. The length of the CDR3 is 15 residues. V shed 5 bases, J shed 6 bases, and the junction held 11 bases outside the gene matches. The germline V gene encodes CDR1 MNHNS and CDR2 SASEGT. The DNA of the CDR3 is TGTGCCAGCAGTCTCCTGGGACAGGGCCCTACCGAGCAGTACTTC. Amino acid sequence: CASSLLGQGPTEQYF.